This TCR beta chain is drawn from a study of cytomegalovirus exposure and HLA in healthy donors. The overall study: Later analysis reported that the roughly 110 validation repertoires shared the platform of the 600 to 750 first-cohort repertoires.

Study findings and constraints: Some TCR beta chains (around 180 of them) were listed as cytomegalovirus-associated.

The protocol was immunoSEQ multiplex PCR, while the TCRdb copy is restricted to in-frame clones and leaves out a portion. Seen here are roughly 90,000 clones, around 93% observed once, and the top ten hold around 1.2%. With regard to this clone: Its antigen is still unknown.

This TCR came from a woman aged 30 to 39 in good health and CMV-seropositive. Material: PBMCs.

The CDR3 here is CASTNRVNQPQHF. The DNA for the CDR3 is TGTGCCAGCACGAACAGGGTCAATCAGCCCCAGCATTTT. This chain joins TRBV7-2 and TRBJ1-5, with a tentative D call TRBD1 (6 bases). V was trimmed by 7 bases and J by 3 bases, leaving 10 bases between them. CDR3 length equals 13 residues. Per the germline V gene, CDR1 is SGHTA and CDR2 is FQGNSA.